This T cell receptor (beta chain) was captured by sequencing in a study of T cells in Graves' hyperthyroidism and ophthalmopathy. Overall study findings and caveats: Ophthalmopathy and stable hyperthyroidism were separated by a 13 V-J model.

Amplification yielded TCR beta CDR3 regions, with RNA transcripts as the source. A first-round RT-PCR of the TCR CDR3 used the HTBI primer set. TCRdb passed the multiplex PCR reads through MiXCR, listing each CDR3 protein once. The sample holds 600,000 to 700,000 distinct CDR3 sequences, less than 45% seen once. The CDR3 runs to 15 residues. Trimming took off 1 base at V and 5 bases at J, with 18 bases between the two ends. Per germline, CDR1 DFQATT and CDR2 SNEGSKA (reference sequence). This clonotype has just a few counts. Its antigen is still unknown. Each diagnosis was grounded in clinical symptoms, serum thyroxine and TRAb, thyroid ultrasound, and orbital computed tomography.

The sample comprised peripheral blood or thyroid tissue (not recorded which). V gene TRBV20-1 combines with J gene TRBJ2-7; possible D gene TRBD1, 6 bases. This TCR was sampled from an adult man with Graves' disease, either hyperthyroidism or ophthalmopathy (not recorded which). In nucleotides, the CDR3 is TGCAGTGCTAGAGTTCGGGGACAAGGAGTCAACGAGCAGTACTTC. Its protein is CSARVRGQGVNEQYF.